Detailed here is one TCR beta chain. Germline V gene lookup returns CDR1 SGDLS and CDR2 YYNGEE. The CDR3 sequence is 15 residues long. V lost 0 bases, J lost 2 bases, and 4 bases stayed unmatched. This specimen belongs to a study of a mutant IDH1 vaccine in newly diagnosed glioma. Looking at the study overall: Males made up 62.5% and females roughly 40% of treated patients, whose mean age was 40.4 years. Earlier care involved radiotherapy, temozolomide, or both, and the majority received both.

TCRdb keeps only in-frame clones here, not all; method: immunoSEQ multiplex PCR. In the table there are about 98,000 clones, around nine tenths of which are singletons. Indicated time point: baseline, week 1 (first vaccination visit). The treatment: pre-vaccination baseline after standard-of-care therapy. The chain has TRBV9 and TRBJ2-7; 8 nucleotides align to TRBD2. The receptor's source is a woman between 50 and 59 years old with glioma. Material: PBMCs, obtained from a glioma patient treated with radiotherapy, temozolomide or both. In DNA, the CDR3 is TGTGCCAGCAGCGTAGAAGCGGGGGTAACCTACGAGCAGTACTTC. This sequence encodes CASSVEAGVTYEQYF.